This T cell receptor beta chain was identified during a study of blood T cell repertoires in COVID-19. Background on the study: Researchers got acute and convalescent COVID-19 samples from the United States, Italy and Spain. Sources were T cells, B-cell-depleted T cells, or PBMCs; the material itself was cDNA or gDNA.

The ends lost 11 bases at V and 6 bases at J; junction bases unmatched: 18. Germline CDR1 is MRHNA and CDR2 is SNTAGT. This CDR3 region has 15 residues. Original processing methods: Reference gene primer amplification gave estimated nucleated cell counts. Here immunoSEQ multiplex PCR was the method, and the copy in TCRdb shows in-frame clones only, minus some. Clonal size and the V and J genes are those of that table, whereas D and trimming came from the DNA. The data hold fewer than 400,000 clones, with around 83% observed a single time. Sequenced material: peripheral blood. This sequence originates from a man younger than 45 with active or convalescent COVID-19. This chain joins TRBV6-4 and TRBJ2-5, with 7 bases identical to TRBD2. The CDR3 spells CAPVLGGRPSKTQYF. CDR3 nucleotide sequence: TGTGCCCCTGTTCTGGGAGGGCGTCCGTCCAAGACCCAGTACTTC.